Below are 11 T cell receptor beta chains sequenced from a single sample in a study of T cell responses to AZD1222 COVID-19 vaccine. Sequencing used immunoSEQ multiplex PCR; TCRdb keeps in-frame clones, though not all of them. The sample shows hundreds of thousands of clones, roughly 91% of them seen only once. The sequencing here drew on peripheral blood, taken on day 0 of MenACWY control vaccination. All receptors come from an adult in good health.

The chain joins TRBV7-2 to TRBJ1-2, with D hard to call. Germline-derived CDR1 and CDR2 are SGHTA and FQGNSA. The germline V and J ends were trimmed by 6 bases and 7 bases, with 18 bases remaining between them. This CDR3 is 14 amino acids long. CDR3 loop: CASSFNPRVSGYTF. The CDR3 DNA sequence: TGTGCCAGCAGTTTTAACCCCCGGGTGTCTGGCTACACCTTC.

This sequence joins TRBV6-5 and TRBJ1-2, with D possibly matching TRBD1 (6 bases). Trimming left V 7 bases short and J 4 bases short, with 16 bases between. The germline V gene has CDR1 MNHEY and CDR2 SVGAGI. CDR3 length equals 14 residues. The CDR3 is CASMAGGTIYGYTF. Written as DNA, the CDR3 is TGTGCCAGCATGGCCGGGGGGACAATCTATGGCTACACCTTC.

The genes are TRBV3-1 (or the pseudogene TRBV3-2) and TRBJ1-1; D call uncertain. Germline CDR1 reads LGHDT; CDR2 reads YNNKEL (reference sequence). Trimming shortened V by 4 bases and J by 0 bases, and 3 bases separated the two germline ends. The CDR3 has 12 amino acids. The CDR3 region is CASSLMNTEAFF. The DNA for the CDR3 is TGTGCCAGCAGCCTGATGAACACTGAAGCTTTCTTT.

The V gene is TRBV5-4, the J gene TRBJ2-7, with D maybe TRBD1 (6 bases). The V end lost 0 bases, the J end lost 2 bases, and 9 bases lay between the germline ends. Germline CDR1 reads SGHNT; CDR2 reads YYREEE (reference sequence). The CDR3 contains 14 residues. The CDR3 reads CASSLGQVPYEQYF. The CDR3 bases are TGTGCCAGCAGCTTGGGACAGGTTCCCTACGAGCAGTACTTC.

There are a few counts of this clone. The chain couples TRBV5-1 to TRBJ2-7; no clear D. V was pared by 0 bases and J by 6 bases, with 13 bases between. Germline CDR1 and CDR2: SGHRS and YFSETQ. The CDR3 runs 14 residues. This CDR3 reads CASSLDGTGREQYF. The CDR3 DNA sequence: TGCGCCAGCAGCTTGGACGGTACGGGCCGCGAGCAGTACTTC.

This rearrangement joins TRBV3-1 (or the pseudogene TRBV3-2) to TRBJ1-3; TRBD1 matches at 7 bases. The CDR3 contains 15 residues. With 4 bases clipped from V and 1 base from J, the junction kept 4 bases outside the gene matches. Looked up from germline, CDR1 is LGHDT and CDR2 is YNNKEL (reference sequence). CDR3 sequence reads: CASSLTGVSGNTIYF. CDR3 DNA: TGTGCCAGCAGCCTCACAGGGGTTTCTGGAAACACCATATATTTT.

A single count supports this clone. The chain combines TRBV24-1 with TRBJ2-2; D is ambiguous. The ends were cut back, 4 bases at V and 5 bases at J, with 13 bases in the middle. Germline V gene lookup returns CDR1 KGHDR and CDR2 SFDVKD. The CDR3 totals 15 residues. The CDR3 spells CATSDPRLPTGELFF. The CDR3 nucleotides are TGTGCCACCAGTGACCCTAGACTCCCTACCGGGGAGCTGTTTTTT.

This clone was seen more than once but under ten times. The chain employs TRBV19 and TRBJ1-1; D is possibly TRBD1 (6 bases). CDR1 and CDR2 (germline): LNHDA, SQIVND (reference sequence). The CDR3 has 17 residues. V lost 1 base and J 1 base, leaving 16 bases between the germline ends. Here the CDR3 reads CASSIGFKTGQNTEAFF. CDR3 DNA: TGTGCCAGTAGTATAGGGTTTAAGACGGGACAGAACACTGAAGCTTTCTTT.

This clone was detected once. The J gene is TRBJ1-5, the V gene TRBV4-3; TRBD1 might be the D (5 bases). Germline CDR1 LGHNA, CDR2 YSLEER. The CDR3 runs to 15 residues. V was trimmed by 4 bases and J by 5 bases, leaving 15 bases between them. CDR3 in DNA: TGCGCCAGCAGCCTGGACCGAGGGGAGGATCAGCCCCAGCATTTT. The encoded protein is CASSLDRGEDQPQHF.

As DNA, the CDR3 is TGTGCCAGCAGCTTGGTAGGCAGGGAGGCCTATGGCTACACCTTC. This encodes CASSLVGREAYGYTF. The V gene is TRBV5-4, the J gene TRBJ1-2; maybe TRBD1 (5 bases). Trimming took 0 bases from V and 4 from J, leaving 13 bases between them. Looked up from germline, CDR1 is SGHNT and CDR2 is YYREEE (reference sequence). The CDR3 is 15 residues long.

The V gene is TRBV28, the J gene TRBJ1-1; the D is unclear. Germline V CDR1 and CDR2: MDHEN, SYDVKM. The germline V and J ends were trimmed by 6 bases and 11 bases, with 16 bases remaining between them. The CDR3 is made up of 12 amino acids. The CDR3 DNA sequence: TGTGCCAGCAGCCGGACTGCTCCCGGGGCTTTCTTT. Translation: CASSRTAPGAFF.